Given below is one TCR beta chain in context. Its specificity is not known. This sample stems from a study of cytomegalovirus exposure and HLA in healthy donors. Study observations and caveats: Fewer N-insertions than the approximately 700-donor mean were reportedly shown by an Asian-associated ancestry cluster in a later analysis.

PCR was performed using 60 Vbeta and 13 Jbeta primers. Measured with immunoSEQ multiplex PCR; TCRdb has only the in-frame clones, and not every one. The sample table sets out 100,000 to 150,000 clones. Germline V gene lookup returns CDR1 SGDLS and CDR2 YYNGEE. The CDR3 is made up of 14 amino acids. Trimming shortened V by 4 bases and J by 5 bases, and 15 bases separated the two germline ends. The receptor was isolated from a woman in her thirties or forties in good health and CMV-seropositive. The material sequenced was PBMCs. The gene calls are TRBV9 and TRBJ2-5; D perhaps matches TRBD2 (7 bases). In DNA form, the CDR3 reads TGTGCCAGCAGCCCCGAGGGGGGGCGGGAGACCCAGTACTTC. Its protein is CASSPEGGRETQYF. The full variable domain, completed using reference TRBV9 and TRBJ2-5, is DSGVTQTPKHLITATGQRVTLRCSPRSGDLSVYWYQQSLDQGLQFLIQYYNGEERAKGNILERFSAQQFPDLHSELNLSSLELGDSALYFCASSPEGGRETQYFGPGTRLLVL.